This paragraph covers one TCR beta chain sequence. The sample comes from a study of blood T cell repertoires in COVID-19. In the study overall: COVID-19 samples, acute and convalescent, were from the United States, Italy and Spain. T cells, B-cell-depleted T cells, or PBMCs supplied cDNA or gDNA.

Per the study methods: Estimates of nucleated cell counts were drawn from the amplification of reference gene primers. Profiling relied on immunoSEQ multiplex PCR, and the TCRdb table lists in-frame clones only, not all of them. The V and J calls and clone size come from that table; D and trimming were worked out from the DNA. The sample carries approximately 80,000 clones, about four fifths recorded once. This clonotype was sampled from a human donor in a cohort sampled during active COVID-19. Sequenced sample: peripheral blood.

The CDR3, as DNA: TGTGCCAGTAGTATGGGGCAGGGGAAGCAGCCCCAGCATTTT. This encodes CASSMGQGKQPQHF. The gene calls are TRBV19 and TRBJ1-5; a weak D match, TRBD1 (6 bases). CDR1 is LNHDA and CDR2 is SQIVND in the germline V gene (reference sequence). The CDR3 sequence is 14 residues long. Deletions cut 3 bases from V and 7 bases from J, with 13 bases between.